The 10 T cell receptor beta chains listed next were all sequenced from one sample in a study of blood T cell repertoires in COVID-19. Sequencing used immunoSEQ multiplex PCR; TCRdb keeps in-frame clones, though not all of them. The sample shows 250,000 to 400,000 clones, around 87% of them seen only once. Sequencing used PBMCs or T cells enriched from blood (not recorded which). These receptors were collected from a woman aged 30 to 39 who had recovered from COVID-19.

The chain carries TRBV28 and TRBJ1-2; TRBD1 is a possible D gene (5 bases). The V gene lost 8 bases and the J gene lost 4 bases, with 17 bases spanning the gap. The CDR3 contains 14 residues. Germline CDR1 MDHEN, CDR2 SYDVKM. DNA for the CDR3: TGTGCCAGCTTAAAAGCAGGGAAGAGCTATGGCTACACCTTC. Encoded protein: CASLKAGKSYGYTF.

DNA for the CDR3: TGTGCCAGCAGCATCTACGAGCAGTACTTC. This encodes CASSIYEQYF. This sequence joins TRBV6-5 and TRBJ2-7; D is uncertain. Per the germline V gene, CDR1 is MNHEY and CDR2 is SVGAGI. This CDR3 has 10 residues. The V gene lost 6 bases and the J gene lost 3 bases, with 3 bases spanning the gap.

The rearrangement links TRBV6-2 or TRBV6-3 to TRBJ2-3; TRBD2 might be the D (6 bases). Trimming removed 2 bases from V and 6 bases from J, with 9 bases in between. The CDR3 sequence is 13 residues long. Germline CDR1 and CDR2: MNHEY and SVGEGT. The DNA of the CDR3 is TGTGCCAGCAGTTACGGAGGGTTCGATACGCAGTATTTT. Its protein product is CASSYGGFDTQYF.

The rearrangement uses TRBV5-5 and TRBJ2-7; D is unclear. The V gene lost 5 bases and the J gene lost 6 bases, with 15 bases spanning the gap. Germline V gene data show CDR1 as SGHKS and CDR2 as YYEKEE (reference sequence). There are 13 residues in the CDR3. In DNA form, the CDR3 reads TGTGCCAGCAGTTATTCGGAGTATCTCGAGCAGTACTTC. Its translation is CASSYSEYLEQYF.

In its sample, this clone was seen many times. The chain recombines TRBV29-1 with TRBJ2-7, with D perhaps matching TRBD1 (6 bases). Germline V CDR1 and CDR2: SQVTM, ANQGSEA. V dropped 4 bases and J dropped 0 bases, with 13 bases sitting between them. The CDR3 runs 14 residues. CDR3 sequence reads: CSVVRDTSSYEQYF. CDR3 nucleotides: TGCAGCGTTGTCCGGGACACTAGCTCCTACGAGCAGTACTTC.

The chain joins TRBV11-2 to TRBJ2-2; D unresolved. This CDR3 is 16 amino acids long. Germline V lookup: CDR1 SGHAT, CDR2 FQNNGV. V lost 1 base and J 0 bases, leaving 9 bases between the germline ends. The CDR3 DNA reads as TGTGCCAGCAGCTTAGTATTTTCAGCGAACACCGGGGAGCTGTTTTTT. Protein product: CASSLVFSANTGELFF.

V usage is TRBV24-1 and J usage is TRBJ2-3; 7 bases line up with TRBD1. Germline V gene lookup returns CDR1 KGHDR and CDR2 SFDVKD. The CDR3 is made up of 14 amino acids. Germline trimming cut 7 bases from V and 1 base from J; bases unmatched to any gene: 4. CDR3 sequence: CATRGGQGTDTQYF. As DNA, the CDR3 is TGTGCCACCAGGGGTGGACAGGGCACAGATACGCAGTATTTT.

This sequence joins TRBV5-4 and TRBJ2-3, with D perhaps matching TRBD1 (6 bases). Germline V gives CDR1 SGHNT, CDR2 YYREEE (reference sequence). CDR3 length equals 15 residues. V dropped 1 base and J dropped 0 bases, with 9 bases sitting between them. CDR3 sequence (DNA): TGTGCCAGCAGCTTGCCAGGGGCTAGCACAGATACGCAGTATTTT. Translating gives CASSLPGASTDTQYF.

The chain couples TRBV27 to TRBJ2-7, with TRBD1 as a possible D gene (6 bases). The CDR3 is 13 residues long. V was cut by 6 bases and J by 2 bases, with 11 bases left in between. Germline V gene sequence: CDR1 MNHEY, CDR2 SMNVEV (reference sequence). The CDR3 DNA reads as TGTGCCAGCAGCCACGGGACAACCTACGAGCAGTACTTC. This gives the protein CASSHGTTYEQYF.

The V gene is TRBV19, the J gene TRBJ1-4, with D hard to call. The CDR3 covers 13 residues. Trimming removed 7 bases at V and 7 bases at J, with 13 bases between. The V gene's germline CDR1 is LNHDA and CDR2 SQIVND (reference sequence). Written as DNA, the CDR3 is TGTGCCAGTATGGTACGAGCGGGTGAAAAACTGTTTTTT. This translates into CASMVRAGEKLFF.